This T cell receptor (beta chain) is from a study of neoadjuvant anti-PD-1 for oral cavity cancer. Turning to the study itself: Patients without progression received a fourth nivolumab dose around day 43, then surgical resection on days 50-56.

The ends were cut back, 6 bases at V and 5 bases at J, with 22 bases in the middle. In germline, CDR1 is LNHDA, CDR2 SQIVND (reference sequence). The CDR3 spans 16 residues. The repertoire was sequenced with immunoSEQ multiplex PCR; TCRdb's copy has only in-frame clones and lacks some. Of about 14,000 clones listed, 60% to 80% were seen once; the top ten hold roughly 2.6%. The material was PBMCs, obtained before nivolumab (anti-PD-1) treatment. V gene TRBV19 combines with J gene TRBJ2-5; D is perhaps TRBD2 (6 bases). The clonotype originates from a person aged 35-79 years with oral cavity squamous cell carcinoma. The CDR3 DNA reads as TGTGCCAGTAGCCTCCCGGCCCAGGGAGGTGTGGAGACCCAGTACTTC. This codes for CASSLPAQGGVETQYF. The full variable domain, completed using reference TRBV19 and TRBJ2-5, is DGGITQSPKYLFRKEGQNVTLSCEQNLNHDAMYWYRQDPGQGLRLIYYSQIVNDFQKGDIAEGYSVSREKKESFPLTVTSAQKNPTAFYLCASSLPAQGGVETQYFGPGTRLLVL.